This TCR beta chain was captured by sequencing in a study of shared clonotypes between healthy human individuals. Trimming took 2 bases from V and 0 from J, leaving 8 bases between them. The length of the CDR3 is 15 residues. CDR1 MNHNS and CDR2 SASEGT come from the germline V gene. Produced via immunoSEQ multiplex PCR; TCRdb's table is partial and in-frame only. The sample consists of 2 million to 3 million clones, around 90% of them appearing once. The V gene is TRBV6-1, the J gene TRBJ1-5; D unresolved. The clonotype originates from a man aged 18 to 35 in good health. Sequenced: naive CD4+ T cells sorted from blood. Subset here: CD45RA+ positively selected. In nucleotides, the CDR3 is TGTGCCAGCAGTGAAAATGGCTATAGCAATCAGCCCCAGCATTTT. This codes for CASSENGYSNQPQHF.